The rows below give T cell receptor beta chains drawn from one sample of a study of shared clonotypes between healthy human individuals. Sequencing was performed with immunoSEQ multiplex PCR; in TCRdb, only in-frame clones are kept and a portion is missing. The sample shows about 2.1 million clones, 93% of them seen only once. Source material: naive CD8+ T cells from PBMCs. The source of these receptors is a man aged 18 to 29 in good health. Some clones in this sample may be carry-over from other donors' samples. The CDR3 runs from the conserved cysteine through the conserved F or W. The D gene is left open where the match is weak.

d_gene	v_gene	len	j_gene	CDR3nt	CDR3aa
TRBD1	TRBV5-8	16	TRBJ1-1	TGTGCCAGCAGCCTACTCGGGACAGGATTGAACACTGAAGCTTTCTTT	CASSLLGTGLNTEAFF
NA	TRBV27	15	TRBJ2-1	TGTGCCAGCAGTTTATATATTCTGGGCGGCAATGAGCAGTTCTTC	CASSLYILGGNEQFF
TRBD1	TRBV6-5	15	TRBJ1-1	TGTGCCAGCAGTTACTCGGGGACAGCGAACACTGAAGCTTTCTTT	CASSYSGTANTEAFF
NA	TRBV19	14	TRBJ2-1	TGTGCCAGTGACGAGGGAGTGTTCCACAATGAGCAGTTCTTC	CASDEGVFHNEQFF
TRBD1	TRBV7-6	15	TRBJ2-1	TGTGCCAGCAGCAAGGGACAGGGGCCCTACAATGAGCAGTTCTTC	CASSKGQGPYNEQFF
NA	TRBV5-1	13	TRBJ1-5	TGCGCCAGCAGCTTGGGGGACGGGAATGGACAGCATTTT	CASSLGDGNGQHF
NA	TRBV7-9	12	TRBJ1-1	TGTGCCAGCAGCCCTTCCAGTCCTGAAGCTTTCTTT	CASSPSSPEAFF
TRBD2	TRBV27	14	TRBJ2-1	TGTGCCAGCGGCTTACTAGCGGGAGTCAATGAGCAGTTCTTC	CASGLLAGVNEQFF
NA	TRBV5-1	11	TRBJ2-7	TGCGCCAGCAGGGGCCTCTACGAGCAGTACTTC	CASRGLYEQYF
TRBD2	TRBV4-1	16	TRBJ2-3	TGCGCCAGCAGCCAGGTCCAGCGGGGTAGCACAGATACGCAGTATTTT	CASSQVQRGSTDTQYF
NA	TRBV28	12	TRBJ2-1	TGTGCCAGCAGTCGCACGGTGTATGAGCAGTTCTTC	CASSRTVYEQFF
NA	TRBV10-3	15	TRBJ1-5	TGTGCCATCAGTGATCGAGGGGAGGGCAATCAGCCCCAGCATTTT	CAISDRGEGNQPQHF
TRBD2	TRBV6-1	17	TRBJ2-7	TGTGCCAGCAGTGAAGCGCTTCGGGGGGGGGCGCCCTACGAGCAGTACTTC	CASSEALRGGAPYEQYF
NA	TRBV11-2	13	TRBJ2-5	TGTGCCAGCAGCTTGGACTTCTGGGGGACCCAGTACTTC	CASSLDFWGTQYF
NA	TRBV11-2	16	TRBJ2-3	TGTGCCAGCAGCGCCTACCCCTTAAAGAGCACAGATACGCAGTATTTT	CASSAYPLKSTDTQYF
NA	TRBV19	14	TRBJ2-7	TGTGCCAGTAGTATAGATCTCGAAGCCTACGAGCAGTACTTC	CASSIDLEAYEQYF
NA	TRBV10-3	17	TRBJ2-7	TGTGCCATCAGTGAGTCGGCCGGGATTGGGGAAGTCTACGAGCAGTACTTC	CAISESAGIGEVYEQYF
TRBD1	TRBV28	18	TRBJ1-2	TGTGCCAGCAGTCCGGGGAAGATGACAGGGGGCACAATCTATGGCTACACCTTC	CASSPGKMTGGTIYGYTF
TRBD2	TRBV2	16	TRBJ2-1	TGTGCCAGCAGCGGAACTAGCGGGCAGAACTGGTGGGAGCAGTTCTTC	CASSGTSGQNWWEQFF
TRBD1	TRBV28	17	TRBJ1-3	TGTGCCAGCAGTTTATGGGGACAGGGGGCTCAAGGAAACACCATATATTTT	CASSLWGQGAQGNTIYF
NA	TRBV27	13	TRBJ1-4	TGTGCCAGCATGCAGGCCTTACATGAAAAACTGTTTTTT	CASMQALHEKLFF
NA	TRBV28	17	TRBJ1-3	TGTGCCAGCAGTTTTCTTTCCAGTCCCCTAGCCGGAAACACCATATATTTT	CASSFLSSPLAGNTIYF
TRBD1	TRBV7-3	12	TRBJ2-7	TGTGCCAGCAGCACGACAGGGGGCGAGCAGTACTTC	CASSTTGGEQYF
NA	TRBV25-1	16	TRBJ2-5	TGTGCCAGCAGTGCTCGCCCACCTCGAAGCCAAGAGACCCAGTACTTC	CASSARPPRSQETQYF
TRBD1	TRBV10-2	13	TRBJ1-2	TGCGCCAGCAGCAGGGGGGAGAACTATGGCTACACCTTC	CASSRGENYGYTF
NA	TRBV19	14	TRBJ2-7	TGTGCCAGTAGTATAGAGAGGGACCTGGGCGAGCAGTACTTC	CASSIERDLGEQYF